This entry lists 2 T cell receptor beta chains sequenced from one sample in a study of blood T cell repertoires in COVID-19. The method was immunoSEQ multiplex PCR; TCRdb's version includes in-frame clones alone and lacks a portion of them. The data hold roughly 62,000 clones, with around 90% observed a single time. Material: peripheral blood. The source of these receptors is a human donor with acute or convalescent COVID-19. The donor label of this sample is uncertain.

The V and J genes are TRBV15 and TRBJ2-7, with D possibly being TRBD1 (5 bases). CDR1 and CDR2 (germline): LNHNV, YYDKDF (reference sequence). The CDR3 consists of 14 residues. V shed 4 bases and J shed 0 bases, with 10 bases lying between them. Here the CDR3 reads CATSMIGVSYEQYF. CDR3 nucleotides: TGTGCCACCAGCATGATAGGGGTCTCCTACGAGCAGTACTTC.

The chain carries TRBV2 and TRBJ1-1; TRBD1 might be the D (5 bases). The CDR3 loop spans 13 amino acids. Germline V lookup: CDR1 SNHLY, CDR2 FYNNEI. V shed 3 bases and J shed 1 base, with 6 bases lying between them. The CDR3 bases are TGTGCCAGCAGTGATCAGGGGAACACTGAAGCTTTCTTT. It codes for CASSDQGNTEAFF.